This T cell receptor (beta chain) comes out of a study of blood T cell repertoires in COVID-19. The table came from immunoSEQ multiplex PCR; TCRdb's copy has only in-frame clones and leaves some out. The sample holds about 410,000 clones; about nine tenths are singletons and the top ten take 1.5% to 2%. From germline, CDR1 is SGHRS and CDR2 YFSETQ. V lost 4 bases, J lost 6 bases, and 8 bases stayed unmatched. The CDR3 is made up of 15 amino acids. Sequenced sample: PBMCs or T cells enriched from blood (not recorded which). This TCR came from a woman aged 25-40 years who had recovered from COVID-19. The chain recombines TRBV5-1 with TRBJ2-1; 9 nucleotides align to TRBD1. The CDR3 bases are TGCGCCAGCAGCGCACCCGGGACAGGGCGCAATGAGCAGTTCTTC. This sequence encodes CASSAPGTGRNEQFF.